This T cell receptor (beta chain) was identified in a study of cytomegalovirus exposure and HLA in healthy donors. On the study more broadly: There were roughly 120 million unique TCR beta sequences, drawn from roughly 200 million T cells, in an earlier analysis. Study results and limitations: Later analysis reportedly placed an Asian-associated ancestry cluster below the roughly 700-donor mean in N-insertions. The majority of CMV-associated TCR beta chains were reported as apparently HLA-restricted in a later analysis.

PCR employed 60 Vbeta and 13 Jbeta primers. This table comes from immunoSEQ multiplex PCR, and its TCRdb copy is limited to in-frame clones, with some not included. There are 150,000 to 200,000 clones in the sample; roughly 77% occur only once, and roughly 3.1% lies in the top ten. About this clone itself: Its target is not known.

Trimming left V 6 bases short and J 3 bases short, with 18 bases between. The CDR3 is made up of 15 amino acids. Germline lookup yields CDR1 MNHNS and CDR2 SASEGT. Sequencing was performed on PBMCs. The origin of this receptor is a man aged 35-49 years in good health and CMV-seropositive. The V and J genes are TRBV6-1 and TRBJ2-7, with D perhaps matching TRBD2 (7 bases). CDR3 bases: TGTGCCAGCAGCCTCGAAGGGGGGGAGGGCTACGAGCAGTACTTC. Translating gives CASSLEGGEGYEQYF.